This T cell receptor (beta chain) derives from a study of CD8+ T cells in alopecia areata. The treatment: oral pan-JAK inhibitor, 5-10 mg twice daily. Trimming took 4 bases from V and 12 from J, leaving 21 bases between them. This CDR3 has 13 amino acids. Looked up from germline, CDR1 is GTSNPN and CDR2 is SVGIG (reference sequence). After isolation, RNA underwent reverse transcription to generate cDNA as the sequencing template. Clones were sequenced by immunoSEQ multiplex PCR, and TCRdb holds only the in-frame ones, with some missing. Among about 210,000 clones listed, more than 55% were seen once. The source was CD4+ T cells sorted from blood, collected at week 44, from a patient treated with tofacitinib. The TCR sequence derives from a human donor with alopecia areata. V and J are TRBV30 and TRBJ1-2; the D gene is possibly TRBD1 (5 bases). The CDR3 spells CAWTLGGLKSHTF. The CDR3 bases are TGTGCCTGGACCCTCGGGGGACTGAAGAGCCACACCTTC.